A selection of T cell receptor beta chains follows, all from one sample in a study of identical twins. Via MiXCR, TCRdb re-called the 5' RACE reads, giving one row per CDR3 protein. The sample holds about 500,000 distinct CDR3 sequences, approximately 14% seen once. This sample was shared with a second study, whose subject was yellow fever vaccine responses in identical twins.

The sequencing sample was made of CD4+ T cells sorted from blood. These receptors came from a woman aged 18-29 years in good health. Both conserved end residues are part of each CDR3.

V: TRBV2
J: TRBJ2-2
CDR3: CASSEALPGTGELFF

V: TRBV5-1
J: TRBJ2-3
CDR3: CASQAGGFTSTDTQYF

V: TRBV12-3/TRBV12-4
J: TRBJ1-2
CDR3: CASSYSGGYTF

V: TRBV18
J: TRBJ2-7
CDR3: CASSPPSGGEQYF

V: TRBV5-1
J: TRBJ2-5
CDR3: CASSFGGSGQETQYF

V: TRBV7-2
J: TRBJ2-2
CDR3: CASTQRGAGGRAGELFF

V: TRBV7-9
J: TRBJ2-5
CDR3: CASSARQGSTQYF

V: TRBV11-2
J: TRBJ2-7
CDR3: CASSLRLAPYEQYF

V: TRBV12-3/TRBV12-4
J: TRBJ2-7
CDR3: CASSTPVSSEQYF

V: TRBV7-2
J: TRBJ2-1
CDR3: CASSLLLNNEQFF

V: TRBV20-1
J: TRBJ2-1
CDR3: CSAFIAGVRIDEQFF

V: TRBV15
J: TRBJ2-3
CDR3: CATSTPSRPYTQYF

V: TRBV20-1
J: TRBJ2-5
CDR3: CSALRGLDQETQYF

V: TRBV29-1
J: TRBJ2-1
CDR3: CSVERGADEQFF

V: TRBV27
J: TRBJ2-1
CDR3: CATQVDFWAGEQFF

V: TRBV3-1
J: TRBJ2-7
CDR3: CASSQTGLVREQYF

V: TRBV12-3/TRBV12-4
J: TRBJ1-5
CDR3: CASSLGRVLPKDQPQHF

V: TRBV27
J: TRBJ2-7
CDR3: CASRRLAQGYEQYF

V: TRBV5-1
J: TRBJ2-7
CDR3: CASSREDWTGRSTAYEQYF

V: TRBV10-3
J: TRBJ1-1
CDR3: CAISGPNTEAFF

V: TRBV5-1
J: TRBJ2-7
CDR3: CASSLAFGRPPHEQYF

V: TRBV20-1
J: TRBJ2-7
CDR3: CSANRDMGRGEQYF

V: TRBV12-3/TRBV12-4
J: TRBJ1-1
CDR3: CASSLNSGTEAFF

V: TRBV5-6
J: TRBJ2-7
CDR3: CASTSFRRDKRPYEQYF

V: TRBV6-2/TRBV6-3
J: TRBJ2-3
CDR3: CASARTSGTDTQYF

V: TRBV9
J: TRBJ1-1
CDR3: CASSQGRGRDTEAFF

V: TRBV7-2
J: TRBJ1-1
CDR3: CASSQRRSGHAEAFF

V: TRBV7-3
J: TRBJ2-1
CDR3: CASSLRSGGADYNEQFF

V: TRBV4-3
J: TRBJ2-4
CDR3: CASSQGSGPGGTKNIQYF

V: TRBV11-2
J: TRBJ2-3
CDR3: CASSGTGATDTQYF

V: TRBV29-1
J: TRBJ2-7
CDR3: CSGLGTGGATSGEQYF

V: TRBV20-1
J: TRBJ1-2
CDR3: CSAPQGVLGYTF

V: TRBV19
J: TRBJ2-1
CDR3: CASSSTDRGTYNEQFF

V: TRBV11-3
J: TRBJ2-1
CDR3: CASSFTSGSIDEQFF

V: TRBV5-1
J: TRBJ2-2
CDR3: CASSYDSENTGELFF

V: TRBV7-2
J: TRBJ2-2
CDR3: CASSKGSLAFGELFF

V: TRBV5-1
J: TRBJ1-5
CDR3: CASSLGDIADSNQPQHF

V: TRBV6-1
J: TRBJ2-7
CDR3: CASSGLAGIYEQYF

V: TRBV7-2
J: TRBJ2-1
CDR3: CASSLVGSGIYNEQFF

V: TRBV19
J: TRBJ2-2
CDR3: CASSTPLMTSGSTGELFF

V: TRBV6-2/TRBV6-3
J: TRBJ2-2
CDR3: CASSRQGAETGELFF

V: TRBV7-9
J: TRBJ1-1
CDR3: CASSLGDLNTEAFF

V: TRBV7-2
J: TRBJ2-3
CDR3: CASSLQRSYTDTQYF

V: TRBV20-1
J: TRBJ2-1
CDR3: CCATLTRLAFNNEQFF

V: TRBV5-1
J: TRBJ2-3
CDR3: CASSVSGGDTQYF

V: TRBV12-3/TRBV12-4
J: TRBJ1-2
CDR3: CASSRRFYLNGYTF

V: TRBV4-2
J: TRBJ2-3
CDR3: CASSQEGAQGADTQYF

V: TRBV4-2
J: TRBJ2-7
CDR3: CASSQSPGPDPYEQYF

V: TRBV2
J: TRBJ2-3
CDR3: CASKATGADTQYF

V: TRBV5-4
J: TRBJ2-3
CDR3: CASSQRQGVDTQYF

V: TRBV5-1
J: TRBJ2-7
CDR3: CASSFPPQQYF

V: TRBV10-3
J: TRBJ1-5
CDR3: CAISEGGFNQPQHF

V: TRBV4-2
J: TRBJ1-1
CDR3: CASSPIAGTEAFF

V: TRBV12-3/TRBV12-4
J: TRBJ2-1
CDR3: CASTLGLAGGEQFF

V: TRBV20-1
J: TRBJ2-2
CDR3: CSAKRGFGELFF

V: TRBV7-2
J: TRBJ2-1
CDR3: CASRPDRGISYGNEQFF

V: TRBV12-3/TRBV12-4
J: TRBJ2-5
CDR3: CASRLGAGGSETQYF

V: TRBV7-3
J: TRBJ2-5
CDR3: CASSLSGTGRETQYF

V: TRBV7-3
J: TRBJ2-3
CDR3: CASSLKGGPDTQYF

V: TRBV6-1
J: TRBJ1-5
CDR3: CASSVGQPQHF